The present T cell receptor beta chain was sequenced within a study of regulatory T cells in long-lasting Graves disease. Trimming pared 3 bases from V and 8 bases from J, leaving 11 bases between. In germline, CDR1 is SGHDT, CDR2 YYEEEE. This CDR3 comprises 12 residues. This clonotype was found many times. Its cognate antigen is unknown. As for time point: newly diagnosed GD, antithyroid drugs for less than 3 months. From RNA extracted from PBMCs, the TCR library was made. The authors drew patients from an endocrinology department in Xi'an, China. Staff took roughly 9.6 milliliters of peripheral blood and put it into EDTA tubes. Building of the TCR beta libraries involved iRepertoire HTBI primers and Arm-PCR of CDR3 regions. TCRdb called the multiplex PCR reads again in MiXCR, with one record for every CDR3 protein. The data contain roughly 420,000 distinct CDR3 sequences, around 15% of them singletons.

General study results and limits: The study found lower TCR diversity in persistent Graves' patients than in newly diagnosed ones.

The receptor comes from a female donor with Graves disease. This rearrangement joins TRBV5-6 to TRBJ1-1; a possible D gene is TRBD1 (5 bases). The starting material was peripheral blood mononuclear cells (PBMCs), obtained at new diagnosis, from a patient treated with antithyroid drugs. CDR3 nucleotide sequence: TGTGCCAGCAGCTCACAGGTCCTCGAAGCTTTCTTT. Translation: CASSSQVLEAFF.